The T cell receptor (beta chain) described here comes from a study of human T cells and chemical hapten exposure. Overall study context: Throughout the approximately 24-week study, diphenylcyclopropenone was applied weekly to the patients' scalps.

Time point meaning: pre-sensitization, week 0. As to treatment: therapeutic diphenylcyclopropenone sensitization with weekly scalp DPC. A single record per CDR3 protein comes from TCRdb applying MiXCR to the RACE reads. In the table there are about 180,000 distinct CDR3 sequences, around 30% of which are singletons. The CDR3 contains 15 residues. The J segment lost 3 bases and the V segment lost 5 bases, leaving 3 bases of the junction unmatched. Germline V gene data show CDR1 as MDHEN and CDR2 as SYDVKM. Specimen: whole blood, collected in connection with sensitization to the hapten diphenylcyclopropenone (DPC). The source is a woman in her 30s with alopecia areata. Some clones in this sample may be carry-over from other donors' samples. This chain uses TRBV28 with TRBJ2-1, with 11 bases lining up with TRBD2. CDR3 amino acids: CASSHTSGGYNEQFF. CDR3 DNA sequence: TGTGCCAGCAGTCACACTAGCGGGGGCTACAATGAGCAGTTCTTC.